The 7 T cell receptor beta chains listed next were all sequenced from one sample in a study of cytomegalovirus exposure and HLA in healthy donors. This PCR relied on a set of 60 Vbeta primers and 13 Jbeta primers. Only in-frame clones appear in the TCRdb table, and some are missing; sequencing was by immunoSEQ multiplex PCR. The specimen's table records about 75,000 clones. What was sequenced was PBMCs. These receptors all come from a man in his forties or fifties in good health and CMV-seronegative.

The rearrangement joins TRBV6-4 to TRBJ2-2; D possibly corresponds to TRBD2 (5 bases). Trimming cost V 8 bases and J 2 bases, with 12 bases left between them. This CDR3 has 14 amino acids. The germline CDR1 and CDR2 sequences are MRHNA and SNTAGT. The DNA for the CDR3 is TGTGCCAGCGGTCGGGAAACAAACACCGGGGAGCTGTTTTTT. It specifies CASGRETNTGELFF.

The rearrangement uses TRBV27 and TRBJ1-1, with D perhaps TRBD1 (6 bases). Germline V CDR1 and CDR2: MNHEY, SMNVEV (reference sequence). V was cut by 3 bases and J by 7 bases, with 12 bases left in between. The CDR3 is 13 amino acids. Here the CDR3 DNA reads TGTGCCAGCAGTTTCAGGGGAATGGGTGAAGCTTTCTTT. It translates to CASSFRGMGEAFF.

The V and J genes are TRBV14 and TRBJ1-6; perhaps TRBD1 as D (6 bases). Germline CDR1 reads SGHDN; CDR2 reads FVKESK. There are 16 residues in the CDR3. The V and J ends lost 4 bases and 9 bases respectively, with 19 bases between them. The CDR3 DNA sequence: TGTGCCAGCAGCCGGGGGGGGCCAGGGTCGGTTTCACCCCTCCACTTT. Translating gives CASSRGGPGSVSPLHF.

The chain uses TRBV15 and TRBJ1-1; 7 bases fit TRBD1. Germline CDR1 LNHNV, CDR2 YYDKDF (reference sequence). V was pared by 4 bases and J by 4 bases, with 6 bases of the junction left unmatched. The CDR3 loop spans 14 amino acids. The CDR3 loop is CATSKQGTGTEAFF. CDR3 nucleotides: TGTGCCACCAGCAAACAGGGGACCGGCACTGAAGCTTTCTTT.

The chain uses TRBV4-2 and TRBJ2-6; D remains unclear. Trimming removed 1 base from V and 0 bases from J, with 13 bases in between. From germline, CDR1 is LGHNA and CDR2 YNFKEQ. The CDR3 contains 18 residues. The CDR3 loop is CASSQGVAVDSGANVLTF. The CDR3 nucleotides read TGTGCCAGCAGCCAAGGGGTTGCGGTGGACTCTGGGGCCAACGTCCTGACTTTC.

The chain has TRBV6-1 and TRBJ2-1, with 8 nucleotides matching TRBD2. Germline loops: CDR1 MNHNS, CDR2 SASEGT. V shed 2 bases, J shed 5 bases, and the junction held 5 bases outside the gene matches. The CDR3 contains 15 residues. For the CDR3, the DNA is TGTGCCAGCAGTGAAAACGGGGGGGCTGACAATGAGCAGTTCTTC. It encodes CASSENGGADNEQFF.

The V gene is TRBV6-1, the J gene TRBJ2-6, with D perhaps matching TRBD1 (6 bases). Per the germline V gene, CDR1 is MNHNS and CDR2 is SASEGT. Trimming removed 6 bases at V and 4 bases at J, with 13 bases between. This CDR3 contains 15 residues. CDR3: CASSNRDRGANVLTF. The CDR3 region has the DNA TGTGCCAGCAGCAACCGCGACAGGGGGGCCAACGTCCTGACTTTC.